The source of this T cell receptor beta chain is a study of blood T cell repertoires in COVID-19. CDR3 size: 13 residues. The ends were cut back, 4 bases at V and 7 bases at J, with 11 bases in the middle. Germline V gene data show CDR1 as LGHNT and CDR2 as FRNRAP. In the original analysis: Reference gene primer amplification yielded estimated nucleated cell counts. Clones were sequenced by immunoSEQ multiplex PCR, and TCRdb holds only the in-frame ones, with some missing. V and J calls and clone size are as listed in that table; D and trimming were resolved from the DNA. The data contain around 300,000 clones, approximately 85% of them singletons.

The chain has TRBV12-5 and TRBJ2-1; possible D gene TRBD1, 6 bases. This TCR derives from a woman aged 65 to 85 with acute or convalescent COVID-19. Source material: peripheral blood. In nucleotides, the CDR3 is TGTGCTAGTGGTTCCGACAGGCTTAATGAGCAGTTCTTC. This gives the protein CASGSDRLNEQFF.